The following is a TCR beta chain sequence with its context. Antigen specificity is unknown. This table comes from immunoSEQ multiplex PCR, and its TCRdb copy is limited to in-frame clones, with some not included. This sample has fewer than 130,000 clones, with roughly 92% found just once. This specimen comes from a study of T cell responses to AZD1222 COVID-19 vaccine. Study observations and caveats: Samples come after the peak T cell response, not at day 14. Across spike, vaccine-associated CD4 TCRs were found, dominant at 160-218 and 743-854.

The study pooled second doses at about 4 or about 12 weeks. There are 13 residues in the CDR3. In germline, CDR1 is SGHRS, CDR2 YFSETQ. Deletions cut 2 bases from V and 2 bases from J, with 7 bases between. The TCR sequence derives from an adult who received the AZD1222 COVID-19 vaccine. This sample comprised peripheral blood, obtained 28 days after the second AZD1222 dose. The chain carries TRBV5-1 and TRBJ2-5, with D hard to call. CDR3 protein: CASSLNRQETQYF. The CDR3 DNA reads TGCGCCAGCAGCTTAAACAGACAAGAGACCCAGTACTTC. The full variable domain, with the rest looked up from reference TRBV5-1 and TRBJ2-5, is KAGVTQTPRYLIKTRGQQVTLSCSPISGHRSVSWYQQTPGQGLQFLFEYFSETQRNKGNFPGRFSGRQFSNSRSEMNVSTLELGDSALYLCASSLNRQETQYFGPGTRLLVL.